This TCR beta chain was profiled in a study of cytomegalovirus exposure and HLA in healthy donors. Study observations and caveats: Earlier analysis yielded a pattern in which most TCR beta V segments were productive about 87% or about 30% of the time. Clonal expansion was found to be greater in HLA-associated TCR beta chains than in equally common others in a later analysis. Owing to their indistinguishability, certain V segments, notably TRBV6-2 and TRBV6-3, were excluded.

In the case of this clone: Its antigen is currently unknown.

The primer mix had 60 Vbeta and 13 Jbeta primers. Clones were sequenced by immunoSEQ multiplex PCR, and TCRdb holds only the in-frame ones, with some missing. Recorded for this sample: approximately 110,000 clones. J was trimmed by 3 bases and V by 0 bases; bases with no gene match: 7. The CDR3 is 16 amino acids. The germline V gene encodes CDR1 SGHKS and CDR2 YYEKEE (reference sequence). The rearrangement links TRBV5-5 to TRBJ2-7; 9 bases are a match to TRBD2. The receptor was isolated from a young man in good health and CMV-seronegative. Sequenced sample: PBMCs. The CDR3 reads CASSLAPAGGLYEQYF. The CDR3 nucleotides read TGTGCCAGCAGCTTGGCCCCGGCGGGGGGGCTCTACGAGCAGTACTTC.